The 2 T cell receptor beta chains listed next were all sequenced from one sample in a study of blood T cell repertoires in COVID-19. Produced via immunoSEQ multiplex PCR; TCRdb's table is partial and in-frame only. The sample includes more than 120,000 clones, roughly 90% of them seen just once. The sample consisted of peripheral blood. The receptors come from a woman aged 45-59 years with acute or convalescent COVID-19.

The rearrangement uses TRBV2 and TRBJ2-2, with D hard to call. V was pared by 4 bases and J by 2 bases, with 5 bases between. The germline CDR1 and CDR2 sequences are SNHLY and FYNNEI. This CDR3 is built from 13 residues. CDR3 DNA: TGTGCCAGCAGTGGTATAAACACCGGGGAGCTGTTTTTT. Translated, it gives CASSGINTGELFF.

The chain has TRBV6-5 and TRBJ1-1, with D unresolved. CDR3 length equals 13 residues. Trimming shortened V by 2 bases and J by 5 bases, and 9 bases separated the two germline ends. Germline V gives CDR1 MNHEY, CDR2 SVGAGI. This CDR3 is CASSYGRGTEAFF. The CDR3 region has the DNA TGTGCCAGCAGTTACGGTCGGGGAACTGAAGCTTTCTTT.